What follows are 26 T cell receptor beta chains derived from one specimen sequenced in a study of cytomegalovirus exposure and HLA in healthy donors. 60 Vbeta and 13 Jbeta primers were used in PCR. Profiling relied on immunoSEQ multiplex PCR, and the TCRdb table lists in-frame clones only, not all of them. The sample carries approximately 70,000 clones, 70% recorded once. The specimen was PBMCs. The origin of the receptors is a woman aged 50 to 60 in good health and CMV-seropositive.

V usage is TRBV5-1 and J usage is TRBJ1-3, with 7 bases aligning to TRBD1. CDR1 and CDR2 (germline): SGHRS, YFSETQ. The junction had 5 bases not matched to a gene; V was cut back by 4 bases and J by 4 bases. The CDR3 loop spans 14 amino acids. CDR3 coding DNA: TGCGCCAGCAGCCCGGGACAGAAGGGAAACACCATATATTTT. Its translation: CASSPGQKGNTIYF.

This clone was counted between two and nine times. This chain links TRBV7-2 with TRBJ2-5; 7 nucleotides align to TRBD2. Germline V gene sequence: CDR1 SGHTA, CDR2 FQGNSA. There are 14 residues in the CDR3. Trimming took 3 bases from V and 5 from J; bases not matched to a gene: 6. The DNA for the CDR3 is TGTGCCAGCAGCTTCCAGGGAGGGGCGGAGACCCAGTACTTC. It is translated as CASSFQGGAETQYF.

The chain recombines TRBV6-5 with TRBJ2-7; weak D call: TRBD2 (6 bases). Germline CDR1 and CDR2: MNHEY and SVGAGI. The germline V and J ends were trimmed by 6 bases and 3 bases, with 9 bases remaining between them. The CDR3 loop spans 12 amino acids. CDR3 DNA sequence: TGTGCCAGCAGAAAGGGACTCTACGAGCAGTACTTC. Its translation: CASRKGLYEQYF.

CDR3: CATSRDGAGVLSGNIQYF. DNA for the CDR3: TGTGCCACCAGCAGAGATGGAGCGGGAGTATTATCGGGAAACATTCAGTACTTC. This rearrangement joins TRBV15 to TRBJ2-4, with 8 bases lining up with TRBD2. The CDR3 extends over 18 amino acids. J gave up 6 bases and V 0 bases, and 13 bases lay outside the gene matches. Germline assignment: CDR1 LNHNV and CDR2 YYDKDF (reference sequence).

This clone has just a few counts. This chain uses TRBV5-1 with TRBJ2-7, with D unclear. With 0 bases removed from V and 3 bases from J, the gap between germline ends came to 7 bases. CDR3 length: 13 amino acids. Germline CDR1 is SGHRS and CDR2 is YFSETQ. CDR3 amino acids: CASSLGSYYEQYF. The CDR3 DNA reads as TGCGCCAGCAGCTTGGGCTCCTACTACGAGCAGTACTTC.

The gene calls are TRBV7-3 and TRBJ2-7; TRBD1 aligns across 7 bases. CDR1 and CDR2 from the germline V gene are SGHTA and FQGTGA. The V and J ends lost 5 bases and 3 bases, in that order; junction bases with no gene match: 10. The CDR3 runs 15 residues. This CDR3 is CASSPRQGFVYEQYF. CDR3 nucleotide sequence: TGTGCCAGCAGCCCCCGACAGGGTTTTGTCTACGAGCAGTACTTC.

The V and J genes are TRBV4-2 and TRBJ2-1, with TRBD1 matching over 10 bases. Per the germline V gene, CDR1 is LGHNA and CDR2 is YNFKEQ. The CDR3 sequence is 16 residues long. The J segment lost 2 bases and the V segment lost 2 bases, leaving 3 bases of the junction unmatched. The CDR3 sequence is CASSQLGQGTYNEQFF. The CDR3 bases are TGTGCCAGCAGCCAATTGGGACAGGGGACCTACAATGAGCAGTTCTTC.

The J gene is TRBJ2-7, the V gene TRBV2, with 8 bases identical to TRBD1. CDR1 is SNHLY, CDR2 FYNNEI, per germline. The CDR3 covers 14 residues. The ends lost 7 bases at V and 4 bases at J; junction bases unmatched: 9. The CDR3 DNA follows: TGTGCCAGCAATGGACAGGGACCATTGTACGAGCAGTACTTC. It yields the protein CASNGQGPLYEQYF.

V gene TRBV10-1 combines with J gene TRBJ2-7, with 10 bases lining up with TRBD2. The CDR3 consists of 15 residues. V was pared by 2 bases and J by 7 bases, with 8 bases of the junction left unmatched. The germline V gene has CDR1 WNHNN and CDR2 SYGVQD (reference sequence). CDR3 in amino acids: CASSERLAGVQEQYF. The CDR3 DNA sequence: TGCGCCAGCAGTGAGAGGCTAGCGGGAGTGCAAGAGCAGTACTTC.

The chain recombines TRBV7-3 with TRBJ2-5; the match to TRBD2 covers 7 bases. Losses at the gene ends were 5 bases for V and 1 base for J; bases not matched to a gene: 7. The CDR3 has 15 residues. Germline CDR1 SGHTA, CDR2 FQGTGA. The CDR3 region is CASSPSGTAQETQYF. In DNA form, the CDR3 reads TGTGCCAGCAGCCCAAGCGGGACGGCCCAAGAGACCCAGTACTTC.

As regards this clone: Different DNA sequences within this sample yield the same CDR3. In DNA form, the CDR3 reads TGCGCCAGCAGCCAAGGGACAGGTGGTAACTATGGCTACACCTTC. The encoded protein is CASSQGTGGNYGYTF. V usage is TRBV4-1 and J usage is TRBJ1-2, with 7 bases that match TRBD1. CDR1 MGHRA and CDR2 YSYEKL come from the germline V gene. Trimming cost V 1 base and J 1 base; bases outside gene matches: 3. The CDR3 is 15 residues long.

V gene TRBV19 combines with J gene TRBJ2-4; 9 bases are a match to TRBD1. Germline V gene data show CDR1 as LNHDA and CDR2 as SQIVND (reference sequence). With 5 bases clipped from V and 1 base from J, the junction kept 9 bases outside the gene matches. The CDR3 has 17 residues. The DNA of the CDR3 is TGTGCCAGTAGTGTATGGACAGGGGTCGGGGCCAAAAACATTCAGTACTTC. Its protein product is CASSVWTGVGAKNIQYF. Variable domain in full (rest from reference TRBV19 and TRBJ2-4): DGGITQSPKYLFRKEGQNVTLSCEQNLNHDAMYWYRQDPGQGLRLIYYSQIVNDFQKGDIAEGYSVSREKKESFPLTVTSAQKNPTAFYLCASSVWTGVGAKNIQYFGAGTRLSVL.

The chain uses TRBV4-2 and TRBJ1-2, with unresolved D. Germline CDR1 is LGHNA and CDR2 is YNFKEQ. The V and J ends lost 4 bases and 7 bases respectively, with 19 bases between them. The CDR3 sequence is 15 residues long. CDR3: CASSPLGDLGGGYTF. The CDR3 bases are TGTGCCAGCAGCCCCCTTGGAGACTTGGGAGGTGGCTACACCTTC.

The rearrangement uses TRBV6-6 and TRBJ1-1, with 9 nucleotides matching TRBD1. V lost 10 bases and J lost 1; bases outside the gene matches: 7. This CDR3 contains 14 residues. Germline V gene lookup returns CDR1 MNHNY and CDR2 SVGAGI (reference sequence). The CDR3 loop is CATPGGQGNTEAFF. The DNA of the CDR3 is TGTGCCACCCCAGGGGGACAGGGGAACACTGAAGCTTTCTTT.

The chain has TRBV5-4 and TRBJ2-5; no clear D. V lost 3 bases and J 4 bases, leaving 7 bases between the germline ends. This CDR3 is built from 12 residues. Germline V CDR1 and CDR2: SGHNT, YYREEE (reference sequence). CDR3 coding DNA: TGTGCCAGCAGCTCCCGGTCAGAGACCCAGTACTTC. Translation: CASSSRSETQYF.

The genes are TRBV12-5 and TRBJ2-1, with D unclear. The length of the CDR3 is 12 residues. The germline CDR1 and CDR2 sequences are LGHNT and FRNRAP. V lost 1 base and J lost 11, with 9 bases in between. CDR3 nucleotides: TGTGCTAGTGGTTTGGGCCTAGAGAAGCAGTTCTTC. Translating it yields CASGLGLEKQFF.

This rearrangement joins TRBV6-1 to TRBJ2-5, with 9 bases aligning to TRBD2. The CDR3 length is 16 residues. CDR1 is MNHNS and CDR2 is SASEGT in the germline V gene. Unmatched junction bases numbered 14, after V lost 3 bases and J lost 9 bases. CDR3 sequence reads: CASSDVAGAGGRAQYF. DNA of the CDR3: TGTGCCAGCAGTGACGTAGCGGGGGCCGGCGGTAGGGCCCAGTACTTC.

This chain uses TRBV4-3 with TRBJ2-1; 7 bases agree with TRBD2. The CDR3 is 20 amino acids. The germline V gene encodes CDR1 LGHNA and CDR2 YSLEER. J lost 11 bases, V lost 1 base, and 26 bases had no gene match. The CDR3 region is CASSQVELAGLRPPTMKQFF. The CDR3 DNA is TGCGCCAGCAGCCAAGTCGAGCTGGCGGGACTACGCCCTCCTACAATGAAGCAGTTCTTC.

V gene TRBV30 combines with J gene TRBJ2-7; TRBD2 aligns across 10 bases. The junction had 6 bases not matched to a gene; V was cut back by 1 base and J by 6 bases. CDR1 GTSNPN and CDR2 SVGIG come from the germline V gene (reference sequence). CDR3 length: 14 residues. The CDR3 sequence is CAWSALAGVAEQYF. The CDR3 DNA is TGTGCCTGGAGTGCCCTAGCGGGAGTTGCCGAGCAGTACTTC.

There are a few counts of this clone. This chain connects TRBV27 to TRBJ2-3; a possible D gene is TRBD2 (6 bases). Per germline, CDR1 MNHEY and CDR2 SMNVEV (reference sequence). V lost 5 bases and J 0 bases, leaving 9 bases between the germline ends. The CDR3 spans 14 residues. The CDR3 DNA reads TGTGCCAGCAGTATAGGGACTAGCACAGATACGCAGTATTTT. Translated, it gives CASSIGTSTDTQYF.

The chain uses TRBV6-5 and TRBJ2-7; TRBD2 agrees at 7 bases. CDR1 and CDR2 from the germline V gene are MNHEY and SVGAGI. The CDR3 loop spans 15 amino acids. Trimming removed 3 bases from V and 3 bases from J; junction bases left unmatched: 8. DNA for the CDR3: TGTGCCAGCAGTTATCAAGCGGGATTCATCTACGAGCAGTACTTC. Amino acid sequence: CASSYQAGFIYEQYF.

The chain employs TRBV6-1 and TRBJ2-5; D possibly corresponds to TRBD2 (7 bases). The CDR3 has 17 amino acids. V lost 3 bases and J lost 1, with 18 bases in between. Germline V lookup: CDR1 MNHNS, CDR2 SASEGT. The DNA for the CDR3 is TGTGCCAGCAGTGAGGTCCGGGGGGCCAGGCGCCAAGAGACCCAGTACTTC. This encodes CASSEVRGARRQETQYF.

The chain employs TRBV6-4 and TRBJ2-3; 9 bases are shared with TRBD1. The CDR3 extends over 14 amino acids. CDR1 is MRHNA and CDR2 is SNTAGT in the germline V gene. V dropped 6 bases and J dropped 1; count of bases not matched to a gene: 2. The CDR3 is CASSWTGGTDTQYF. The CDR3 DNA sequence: TGTGCCAGCAGCTGGACAGGGGGCACAGATACGCAGTATTTT.

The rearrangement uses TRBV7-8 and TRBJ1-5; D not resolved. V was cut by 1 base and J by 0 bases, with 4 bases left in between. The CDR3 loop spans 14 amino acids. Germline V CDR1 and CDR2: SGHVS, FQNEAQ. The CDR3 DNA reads TGTGCCAGCAGCTTAGGTCTTAGCAATCAGCCCCAGCATTTT. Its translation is CASSLGLSNQPQHF.

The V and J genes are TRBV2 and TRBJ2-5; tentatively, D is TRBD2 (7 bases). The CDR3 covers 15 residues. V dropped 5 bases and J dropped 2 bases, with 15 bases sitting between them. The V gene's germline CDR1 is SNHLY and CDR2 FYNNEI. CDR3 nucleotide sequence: TGTGCCAGCAGTAATTGGGGGGGGCCTCAAGAGACCCAGTACTTC. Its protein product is CASSNWGGPQETQYF.

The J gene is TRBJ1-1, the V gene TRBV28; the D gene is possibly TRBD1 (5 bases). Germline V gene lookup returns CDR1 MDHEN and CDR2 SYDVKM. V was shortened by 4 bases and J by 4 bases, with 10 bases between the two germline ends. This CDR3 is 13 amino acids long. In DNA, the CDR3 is TGTGCCAGCAGTTACGTCGGGGGCACTGAAGCTTTCTTT. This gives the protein CASSYVGGTEAFF.